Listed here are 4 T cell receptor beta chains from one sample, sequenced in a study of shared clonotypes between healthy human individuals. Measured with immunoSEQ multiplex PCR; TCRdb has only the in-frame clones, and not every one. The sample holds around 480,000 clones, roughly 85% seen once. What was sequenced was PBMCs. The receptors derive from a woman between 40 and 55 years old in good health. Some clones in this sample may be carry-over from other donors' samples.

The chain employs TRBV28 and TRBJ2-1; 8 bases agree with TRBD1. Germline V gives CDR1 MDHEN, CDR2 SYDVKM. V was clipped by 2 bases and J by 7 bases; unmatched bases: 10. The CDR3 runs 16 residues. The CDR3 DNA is TGTGCCAGCAGTTTAGCTGGACAGGGTAAGGTAAATGAGCAGTTCTTC. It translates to CASSLAGQGKVNEQFF.

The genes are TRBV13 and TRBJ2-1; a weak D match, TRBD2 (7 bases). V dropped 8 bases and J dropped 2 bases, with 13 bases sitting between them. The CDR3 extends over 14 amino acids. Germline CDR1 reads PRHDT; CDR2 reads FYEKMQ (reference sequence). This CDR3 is CASGFGGPYNEQFF. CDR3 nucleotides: TGTGCCAGCGGTTTCGGGGGGCCCTACAATGAGCAGTTCTTC.

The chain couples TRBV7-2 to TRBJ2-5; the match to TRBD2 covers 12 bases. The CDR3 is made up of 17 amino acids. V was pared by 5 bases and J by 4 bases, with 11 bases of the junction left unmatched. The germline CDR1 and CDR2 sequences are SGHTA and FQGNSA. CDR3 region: CASSLGLAGGWGETQYF. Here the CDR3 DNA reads TGTGCCAGCAGCCTAGGTCTAGCGGGAGGGTGGGGAGAGACCCAGTACTTC.

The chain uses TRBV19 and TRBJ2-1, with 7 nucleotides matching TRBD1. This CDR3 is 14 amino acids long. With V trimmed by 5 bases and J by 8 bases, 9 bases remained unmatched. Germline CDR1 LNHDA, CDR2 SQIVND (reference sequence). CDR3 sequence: CASSSWTGEDEQFF. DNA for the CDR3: TGTGCCAGTAGTTCGTGGACAGGTGAGGATGAGCAGTTCTTC.